Listed below are T cell receptor beta chains from one sample, sequenced in a study of T cell responses to AZD1222 COVID-19 vaccine. Sequencing used immunoSEQ multiplex PCR; TCRdb keeps in-frame clones, though not all of them. The sample lists roughly 120,000 clones; about 90% were seen once. Sequencing was performed on peripheral blood, taken on day 0 of AZD1222 vaccination. Receptors originate from an adult in good health. Both conserved end residues are part of each CDR3. Each record gives: clone size, D gene, V gene, J gene, CDR3 length, CDR3 protein, CDR3 DNA. The D gene is left open where the match is weak. Rows may omit the clone size; those that give it use once, few, many or a size class.

size: -; D: -; V: TRBV29-1; J: TRBJ1-2; length: 11; CDR3: CSDGTSYGYTF; DNA: TGCAGCGACGGGACTTCCTATGGCTACACCTTC
size: -; D: TRBD1; V: TRBV7-9; J: TRBJ2-7; length: 14; CDR3: CASSLSDRGNEQYF; DNA: TGTGCCAGCAGCCTATCGGACAGGGGAAACGAGCAGTACTTC
size: -; D: -; V: TRBV6-2/TRBV6-3; J: TRBJ1-2; length: 15; CDR3: CASSVTRTGSYGYTF; DNA: TGTGCCAGCAGTGTTACCCGGACTGGGAGCTATGGCTACACCTTC
size: -; D: -; V: TRBV29-1; J: TRBJ1-2; length: 12; CDR3: CSVDTPAYGYTF; DNA: TGCAGCGTCGACACCCCGGCCTATGGCTACACCTTC
size: -; D: -; V: TRBV3-1/TRBV3-2; J: TRBJ1-4; length: 14; CDR3: CASSQVLDPKGLFF; DNA: TGTGCCAGCAGCCAAGTATTAGACCCAAAGGGGCTGTTTTTT
size: -; D: -; V: TRBV7-3; J: TRBJ2-1; length: 13; CDR3: CASSLGQHNEQFF; DNA: TGTGCCAGCAGCTTAGGTCAACACAATGAGCAGTTCTTC
size: -; D: TRBD1; V: TRBV15; J: TRBJ1-5; length: 15; CDR3: CATSPPDRGFQPQHF; DNA: TGTGCCACCAGTCCTCCGGACAGGGGGTTCCAGCCCCAGCATTTT
size: -; D: -; V: TRBV6-1; J: TRBJ1-2; length: 15; CDR3: CASSEMGGANYGYTF; DNA: TGTGCCAGCAGTGAAATGGGGGGAGCTAACTATGGCTACACCTTC
size: -; D: -; V: TRBV3-1/TRBV3-2; J: TRBJ1-3; length: 14; CDR3: CASSQDLNGNTIYF; DNA: TGTGCCAGCAGCCAAGATCTAAATGGAAACACCATATATTTT
size: -; D: TRBD2; V: TRBV4-2; J: TRBJ2-1; length: 17; CDR3: CASSQFPSGNNYNEQFF; DNA: TGTGCCAGCAGCCAATTCCCCAGCGGGAACAATTACAATGAGCAGTTCTTC
size: once; D: -; V: TRBV19; J: TRBJ2-7; length: 12; CDR3: CASSSDWREQYF; DNA: TGTGCCAGTAGCTCGGACTGGCGCGAGCAGTACTTC
size: -; D: -; V: TRBV30; J: TRBJ1-5; length: 12; CDR3: CAWTSGNQPQHF; DNA: TGTGCCTGGACCAGCGGCAATCAGCCCCAGCATTTT
size: -; D: TRBD1; V: TRBV28; J: TRBJ1-1; length: 14; CDR3: CASRPGQINTEAFF; DNA: TGTGCCAGCAGGCCGGGACAGATCAACACTGAAGCTTTCTTT
size: -; D: -; V: TRBV6-2/TRBV6-3; J: TRBJ2-1; length: 12; CDR3: CASSYSVNEQFF; DNA: TGTGCCAGCAGTTACTCAGTGAACGAGCAGTTCTTC
size: -; D: -; V: TRBV28; J: TRBJ1-2; length: 14; CDR3: CASRYSGSQGGYTF; DNA: TGTGCCAGCAGGTACAGCGGGTCGCAGGGCGGCTACACCTTC
size: -; D: TRBD1; V: TRBV3-1/TRBV3-2; J: TRBJ1-5; length: 15; CDR3: CASSLGQGAAQPQHF; DNA: TGTGCCAGCAGCCTCGGACAGGGGGCTGCTCAGCCCCAGCATTTT
size: -; D: TRBD2; V: TRBV29-1; J: TRBJ2-7; length: 13; CDR3: CSAESAGVEVQYF; DNA: TGCAGCGCTGAGTCTGCGGGAGTGGAGGTGCAGTACTTC
size: once; D: -; V: TRBV19; J: TRBJ1-3; length: 16; CDR3: CASRRTASFSGNTIYF; DNA: TGTGCCAGTAGGAGGACAGCCTCCTTCTCTGGAAACACCATATATTTT
size: -; D: -; V: TRBV7-6; J: TRBJ1-1; length: 14; CDR3: CASSLSPMNTEAFF; DNA: TGTGCCAGCAGCTTATCACCGATGAACACTGAAGCTTTCTTT
size: -; D: -; V: TRBV19; J: TRBJ1-5; length: 12; CDR3: CATDPGNQPQHF; DNA: TGTGCCACCGACCCAGGGAATCAGCCCCAGCATTTT
size: -; D: TRBD2; V: TRBV7-9; J: TRBJ2-1; length: 16; CDR3: CASRGAGTSLYNEQFF; DNA: TGTGCCAGCAGAGGGGCCGGGACTAGCCTCTACAATGAGCAGTTCTTC
size: -; D: -; V: TRBV28; J: TRBJ1-2; length: 12; CDR3: CASRSGIVGYTF; DNA: TGTGCCAGCAGATCAGGCATTGTTGGCTACACCTTC
size: -; D: -; V: TRBV28; J: TRBJ1-5; length: 15; CDR3: CASGGGQWDNQPQHF; DNA: TGTGCCAGCGGTGGCGGACAATGGGATAATCAGCCCCAGCATTTT
size: -; D: -; V: TRBV3-1/TRBV3-2; J: TRBJ1-4; length: 12; CDR3: CASSQVREKLFF; DNA: TGTGCCAGCAGCCAAGTTAGGGAAAAACTGTTTTTT
size: -; D: -; V: TRBV3-1/TRBV3-2; J: TRBJ1-1; length: 13; CDR3: CASSQDLYREAFF; DNA: TGTGCCAGCAGCCAAGACCTTTACCGTGAAGCTTTCTTT
size: once; D: -; V: TRBV6-5; J: TRBJ1-1; length: 12; CDR3: CASSLRFGEAFF; DNA: TGTGCCAGCAGTCTACGGTTTGGTGAAGCTTTCTTT
size: -; D: TRBD1; V: TRBV27; J: TRBJ1-5; length: 15; CDR3: CASSPGTGRNQPQHF; DNA: TGTGCCAGCAGCCCCGGGACAGGCCGCAATCAGCCCCAGCATTTT
size: -; D: TRBD1; V: TRBV4-1; J: TRBJ1-1; length: 14; CDR3: CASRPTGSGTEAFF; DNA: TGCGCCAGCCGTCCGACAGGGAGTGGCACTGAAGCTTTCTTT
size: -; D: TRBD1; V: TRBV11-2; J: TRBJ2-7; length: 15; CDR3: CASSLRQGASYEQYF; DNA: TGTGCCAGCAGCTTGAGGCAGGGGGCTTCCTACGAGCAGTACTTC
size: -; D: TRBD2; V: TRBV11-2; J: TRBJ2-3; length: 12; CDR3: CASSLGTSVKGF; DNA: TGTGCCAGCAGCTTAGGGACTAGCGTAAAGGGTTTT
size: -; D: -; V: TRBV7-9; J: TRBJ2-3; length: 14; CDR3: CASSWGQSTDTQYF; DNA: TGTGCCAGCAGTTGGGGACAAAGCACAGATACGCAGTATTTT
size: -; D: TRBD1; V: TRBV6-5; J: TRBJ1-1; length: 16; CDR3: CASSYRTGGTNTEAFF; DNA: TGTGCCAGCAGTTATAGGACAGGGGGGACGAACACTGAAGCTTTCTTT
size: -; D: TRBD1; V: TRBV28; J: TRBJ1-5; length: 17; CDR3: CASIGTGAYSGNQPQHF; DNA: TGTGCCAGCATTGGGACAGGGGCCTATTCGGGCAATCAGCCCCAGCATTTT
size: -; D: TRBD2; V: TRBV2; J: TRBJ2-1; length: 15; CDR3: CASSESGEAYNEQFF; DNA: TGTGCCAGCAGTGAGAGCGGGGAGGCCTACAATGAGCAGTTCTTC
size: -; D: TRBD2; V: TRBV28; J: TRBJ2-1; length: 16; CDR3: CASSWGALAGVNEQFF; DNA: TGTGCCAGCAGTTGGGGGGCCCTAGCGGGAGTCAATGAGCAGTTCTTC